This T cell receptor beta chain was recovered during a study of T cell responses to AZD1222 COVID-19 vaccine. A word on this clone: As yet, its antigen is unknown.

Study outcomes and limitations: Baseline seropositives among AZD1222 recipients totaled only five to seven.

Sequencing was performed with immunoSEQ multiplex PCR; in TCRdb, only in-frame clones are kept and a portion is missing. Of 150,000 to 200,000 clones in the sample, 90% to 95% were seen once. The sample consisted of peripheral blood, taken 28 days after the second AZD1222 dose. The clonotype originates from an adult who received the AZD1222 COVID-19 vaccine.

The CDR3 region is CASSVLRQIYGYTF. CDR3 sequence (DNA): TGTGCCAGCAGTGTGCTTAGGCAGATCTATGGCTACACCTTC. The chain links TRBV2 to TRBJ1-2, with unresolved D. Trimming stripped 4 bases from V and 4 bases from J, with 13 bases between. Germline CDR1 SNHLY, CDR2 FYNNEI. CDR3 length: 14 amino acids.